This TCR beta chain was identified during a study of Graves' ophthalmopathy and Graves' hyperthyroidism. This clonotype came up many times. Trimming removed 1 base at V and 1 base at J, with 8 bases between. This CDR3 has 15 residues. Germline values: CDR1 MNHNS, CDR2 SASEGT. CDR3 regions of TCR beta were amplified from RNA transcripts. First-round RT-PCR used HTBI primers; second-round multiplex PCR followed. TCRdb fed the multiplex PCR reads into MiXCR, producing one record per CDR3 protein. The repertoire holds some 520,000 distinct CDR3 sequences, with under 15% as singletons. Out of around 9.4 ml of fresh peripheral blood, PBMCs were obtained.

The source of this sequence is a woman aged 25 to 39 with Graves' ophthalmopathy. The sample taken for sequencing was blood. The chain uses TRBV6-1 and TRBJ1-5, with D possibly being TRBD1 (5 bases). Here the CDR3 reads CASSEGRDSNQPQHF. The CDR3 coding sequence is TGTGCCAGCAGTGAAGGAAGGGACAGCAATCAGCCCCAGCATTTT.